The T cell receptor beta chain under discussion was sequenced for a study of T cells in Graves' hyperthyroidism and ophthalmopathy. Uncontrolled infection, other autoimmune disease, pregnancy or lactation led to exclusion. On the basis of clinical symptoms, serum thyroxine and TRAb, thyroid ultrasound and orbital computed tomography, diagnoses were made. Amplification targeted TCR beta CDR3 regions from RNA transcripts. An initial round of RT-PCR targeting the TCR CDR3 relied on the HTBI primer set. TCRdb recomputed calls from the multiplex PCR reads with MiXCR, one row per CDR3 protein. The repertoire consists of approximately 720,000 distinct CDR3 sequences, with 18% occurring once and the leading ten covering 16%. The CDR3 spans 17 residues. V was trimmed by 0 bases and J by 0 bases, leaving 11 bases between them. CDR1 MNHEY and CDR2 SVGEGT come from the germline V gene.

The chain couples TRBV6-2 or TRBV6-3 to TRBJ2-2; a possible D gene is TRBD2 (5 bases). This TCR was sampled from a woman aged 45-65 years with Graves' hyperthyroidism that later progressed to Graves' ophthalmopathy. The sequenced material came from blood. The CDR3 DNA is TGTGCCAGCAGTTACTCCCGTAGGGAGCCGAACACCGGGGAGCTGTTTTTT. Its translation: CASSYSRREPNTGELFF.